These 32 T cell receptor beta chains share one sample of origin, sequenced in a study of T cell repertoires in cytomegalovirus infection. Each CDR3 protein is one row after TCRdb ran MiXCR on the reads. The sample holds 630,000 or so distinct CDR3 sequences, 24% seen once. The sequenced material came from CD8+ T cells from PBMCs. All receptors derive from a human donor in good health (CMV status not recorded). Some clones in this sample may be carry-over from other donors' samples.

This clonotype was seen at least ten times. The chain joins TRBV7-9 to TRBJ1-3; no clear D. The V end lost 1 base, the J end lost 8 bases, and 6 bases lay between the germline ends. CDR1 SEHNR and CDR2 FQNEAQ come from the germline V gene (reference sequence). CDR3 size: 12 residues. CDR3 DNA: TGTGCCAGCAGCTTAGAGGGAGACACCATATATTTT. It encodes CASSLEGDTIYF. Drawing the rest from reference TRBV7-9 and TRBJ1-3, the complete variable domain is DTGVSQNPRHKITKRGQNVTFRCDPISEHNRLYWYRQTLGQGPEFLTYFQNEAQLEKSRLLSDRFSAERPKGSFSTLEIQRTEQGDSAMYLCASSLEGDTIYFGEGSWLTVV.

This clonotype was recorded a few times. The DNA for the CDR3 is TGTGCCAGCAGTGACCTCGCGGGCCCTAACACTGAAGCTTTCTTT. Translating it yields CASSDLAGPNTEAFF. The chain recombines TRBV25-1 with TRBJ1-1; D uncertain. This CDR3 is 15 amino acids long. CDR1 is MGHDK and CDR2 is SYGVNS in the germline V gene. V lost 3 bases to trimming and J lost 2 bases, with 13 bases between them.

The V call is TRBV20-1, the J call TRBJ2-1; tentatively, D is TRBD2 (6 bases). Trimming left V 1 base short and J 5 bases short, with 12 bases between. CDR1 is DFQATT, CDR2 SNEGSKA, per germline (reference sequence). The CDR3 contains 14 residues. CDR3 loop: CSARVAGTHNEQFF. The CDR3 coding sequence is TGCAGTGCTAGAGTGGCGGGGACTCACAATGAGCAGTTCTTC.

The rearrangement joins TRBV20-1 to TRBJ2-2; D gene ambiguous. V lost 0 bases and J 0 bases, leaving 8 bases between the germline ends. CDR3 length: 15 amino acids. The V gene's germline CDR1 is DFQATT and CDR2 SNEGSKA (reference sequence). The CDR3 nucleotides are TGCAGTGCTAGAGAGGGCAGTTCGAACACCGGGGAGCTGTTTTTT. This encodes CSAREGSSNTGELFF.

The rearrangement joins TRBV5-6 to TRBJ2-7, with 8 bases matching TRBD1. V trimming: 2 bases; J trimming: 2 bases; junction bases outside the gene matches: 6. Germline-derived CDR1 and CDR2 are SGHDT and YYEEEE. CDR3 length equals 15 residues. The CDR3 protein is CASSLGQGMTYEQYF. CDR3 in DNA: TGTGCCAGCAGCTTAGGACAGGGCATGACCTACGAGCAGTACTTC.

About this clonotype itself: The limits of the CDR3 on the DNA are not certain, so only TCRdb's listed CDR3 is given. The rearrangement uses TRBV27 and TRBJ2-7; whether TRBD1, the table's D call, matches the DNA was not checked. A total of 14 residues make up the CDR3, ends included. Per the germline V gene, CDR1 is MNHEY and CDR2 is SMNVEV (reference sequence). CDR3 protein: CASSFLAGSYEQYV.

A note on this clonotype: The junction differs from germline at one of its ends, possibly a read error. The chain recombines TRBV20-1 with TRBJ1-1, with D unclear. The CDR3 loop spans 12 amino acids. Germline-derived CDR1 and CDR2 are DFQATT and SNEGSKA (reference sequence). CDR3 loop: CSSSEPNTKAFF. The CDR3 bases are TGCAGTAGTTCAGAGCCCAACACTAAAGCTTTCTTT.

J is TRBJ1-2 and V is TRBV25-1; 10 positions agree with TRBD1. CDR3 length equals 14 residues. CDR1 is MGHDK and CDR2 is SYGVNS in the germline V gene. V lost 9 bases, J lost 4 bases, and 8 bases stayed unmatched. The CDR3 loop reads CASEGTGAFYGYTF. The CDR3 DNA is TGTGCCAGTGAGGGGACAGGGGCTTTCTATGGCTACACCTTC.

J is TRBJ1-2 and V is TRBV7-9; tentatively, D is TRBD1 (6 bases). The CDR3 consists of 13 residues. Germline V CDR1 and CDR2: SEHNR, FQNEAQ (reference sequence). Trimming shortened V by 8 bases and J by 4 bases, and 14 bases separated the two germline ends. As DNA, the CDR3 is TGTGCCAGCCTCCAAGGGGGGGGCTATGGCTACACCTTC. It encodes CASLQGGGYGYTF.

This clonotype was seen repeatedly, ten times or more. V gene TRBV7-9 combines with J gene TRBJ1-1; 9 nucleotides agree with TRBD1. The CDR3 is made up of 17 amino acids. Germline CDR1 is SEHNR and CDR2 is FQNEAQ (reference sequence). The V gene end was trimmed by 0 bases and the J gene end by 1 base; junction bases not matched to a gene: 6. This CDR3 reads CASSLAIWDRENTEAFF. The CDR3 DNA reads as TGTGCCAGCAGCTTAGCGATCTGGGACAGGGAGAACACTGAAGCTTTCTTT. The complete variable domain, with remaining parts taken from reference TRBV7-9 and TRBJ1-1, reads DTGVSQNPRHKITKRGQNVTFRCDPISEHNRLYWYRQTLGQGPEFLTYFQNEAQLEKSRLLSDRFSAERPKGSFSTLEIQRTEQGDSAMYLCASSLAIWDRENTEAFFGQGTRLTVV.

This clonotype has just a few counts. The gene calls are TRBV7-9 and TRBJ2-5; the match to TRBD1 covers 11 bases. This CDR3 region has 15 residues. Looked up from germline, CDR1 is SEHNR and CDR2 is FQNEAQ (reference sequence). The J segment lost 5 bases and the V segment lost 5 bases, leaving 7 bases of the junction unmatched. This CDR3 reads CASSTRDRGMETQYF. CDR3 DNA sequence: TGTGCCAGCAGCACCCGGGACAGGGGGATGGAGACCCAGTACTTC.

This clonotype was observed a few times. CDR3 region: CARKTETGELFF. CDR3 in DNA: TGTGCCAGGAAGACAGAGACCGGGGAGCTGTTTTTT. The V and J genes are TRBV7-2 and TRBJ2-2, with a weak D call TRBD1 (5 bases). Trimming removed 9 bases at V and 5 bases at J, with 10 bases between. The CDR3 extends over 12 amino acids. The germline CDR1 and CDR2 sequences are SGHTA and FQGNSA.

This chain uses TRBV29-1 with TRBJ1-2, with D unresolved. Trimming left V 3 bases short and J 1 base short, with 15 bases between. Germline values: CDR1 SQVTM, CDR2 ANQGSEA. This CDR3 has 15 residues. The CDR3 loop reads CSVDRLRYFNYGYTF. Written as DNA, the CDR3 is TGCAGCGTTGATAGATTACGATACTTTAACTATGGCTACACCTTC.

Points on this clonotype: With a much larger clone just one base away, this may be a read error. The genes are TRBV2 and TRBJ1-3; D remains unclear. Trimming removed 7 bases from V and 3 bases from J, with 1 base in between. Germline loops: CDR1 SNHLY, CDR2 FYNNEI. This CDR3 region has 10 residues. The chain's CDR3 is CASNGNTIYF. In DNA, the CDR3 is TGTGCCAGCAATGGAAACACCATATATTTT.

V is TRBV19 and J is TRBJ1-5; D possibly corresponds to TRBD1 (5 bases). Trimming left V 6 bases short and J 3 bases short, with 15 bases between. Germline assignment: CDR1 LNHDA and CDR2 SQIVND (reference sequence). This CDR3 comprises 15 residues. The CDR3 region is CASSPTGVNNQPQHF. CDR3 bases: TGTGCCAGTAGCCCGACGGGGGTGAACAATCAGCCCCAGCATTTT.

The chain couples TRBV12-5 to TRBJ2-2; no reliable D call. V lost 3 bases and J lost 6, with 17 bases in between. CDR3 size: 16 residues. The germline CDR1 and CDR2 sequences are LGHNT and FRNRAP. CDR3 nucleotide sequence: TGTGCTAGTGGTTTCTACTCCGGTTTAATTGCCGGGGAGCTGTTTTTT. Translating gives CASGFYSGLIAGELFF.

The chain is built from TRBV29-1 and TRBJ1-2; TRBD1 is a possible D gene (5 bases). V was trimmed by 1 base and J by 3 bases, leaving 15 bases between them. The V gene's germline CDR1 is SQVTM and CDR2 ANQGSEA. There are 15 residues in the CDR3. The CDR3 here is CSVEGERGKDYGYTF. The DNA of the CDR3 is TGCAGCGTTGAAGGGGAGAGGGGAAAAGACTATGGCTACACCTTC.

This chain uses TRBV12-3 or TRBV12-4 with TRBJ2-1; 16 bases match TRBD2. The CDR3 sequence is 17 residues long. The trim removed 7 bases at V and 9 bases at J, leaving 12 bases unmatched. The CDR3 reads CASTWGLAGGPFLEQFF. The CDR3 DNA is TGTGCCAGCACCTGGGGACTAGCGGGGGGGCCTTTTCTTGAGCAGTTCTTC.

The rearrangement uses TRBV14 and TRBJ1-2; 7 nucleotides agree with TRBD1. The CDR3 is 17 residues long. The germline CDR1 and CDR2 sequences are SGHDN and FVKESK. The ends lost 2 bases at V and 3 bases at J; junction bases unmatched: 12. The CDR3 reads CASSQRQGGSPHYGYTF. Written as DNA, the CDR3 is TGTGCCAGCAGCCAAAGACAGGGCGGTTCTCCCCACTATGGCTACACCTTC.

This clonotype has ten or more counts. The CDR3 coding sequence is TGTGCCAGCAGCCCTAGCCATGGGGCGAGCACAGATACGCAGTATTTT. This sequence encodes CASSPSHGASTDTQYF. This sequence joins TRBV7-9 and TRBJ2-3; D possibly uses TRBD1 or TRBD2 (5 bases each). Trimming removed 5 bases at V and 0 bases at J, with 15 bases between. Per the germline V gene, CDR1 is SEHNR and CDR2 is FQNEAQ (reference sequence). This CDR3 is 16 amino acids long.

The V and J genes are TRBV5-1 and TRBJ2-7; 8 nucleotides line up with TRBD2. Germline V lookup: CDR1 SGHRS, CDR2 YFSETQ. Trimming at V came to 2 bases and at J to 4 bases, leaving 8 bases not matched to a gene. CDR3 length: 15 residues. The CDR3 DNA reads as TGCGCCAGCAGCTTCCGGGGACTAGAGGGATACGAGCAGTACTTC. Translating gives CASSFRGLEGYEQYF.

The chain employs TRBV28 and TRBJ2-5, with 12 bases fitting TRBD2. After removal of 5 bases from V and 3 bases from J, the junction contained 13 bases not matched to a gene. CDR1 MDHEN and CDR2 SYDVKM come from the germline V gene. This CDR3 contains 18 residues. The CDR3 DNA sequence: TGTGCCAGCAGTAGTAGACTAGCGGGGGATGTATGGGAAGAGACCCAGTACTTC. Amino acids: CASSSRLAGDVWEETQYF.

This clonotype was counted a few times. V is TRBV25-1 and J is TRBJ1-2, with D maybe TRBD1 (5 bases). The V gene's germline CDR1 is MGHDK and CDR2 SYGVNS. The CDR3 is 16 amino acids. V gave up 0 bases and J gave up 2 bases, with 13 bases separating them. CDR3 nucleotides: TGTGCCAGCAGTGAATATGGGGCTACCGCAAACTATGGCTACACCTTC. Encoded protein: CASSEYGATANYGYTF.

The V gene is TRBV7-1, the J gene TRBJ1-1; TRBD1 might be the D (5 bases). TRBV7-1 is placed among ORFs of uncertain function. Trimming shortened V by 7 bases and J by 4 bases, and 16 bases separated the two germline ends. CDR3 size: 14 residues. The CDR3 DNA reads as TGTGCCAGCACTCCAAGGACATCAAGCACTGAAGCTTTCTTT. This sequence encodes CASTPRTSSTEAFF.

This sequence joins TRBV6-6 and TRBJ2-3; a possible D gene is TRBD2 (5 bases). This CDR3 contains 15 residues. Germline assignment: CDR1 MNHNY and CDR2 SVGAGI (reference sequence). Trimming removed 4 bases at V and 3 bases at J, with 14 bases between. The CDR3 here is CASSSRGPLTDTQYF. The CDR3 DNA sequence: TGTGCCAGCAGTTCTAGAGGGCCTCTTACAGATACGCAGTATTTT.

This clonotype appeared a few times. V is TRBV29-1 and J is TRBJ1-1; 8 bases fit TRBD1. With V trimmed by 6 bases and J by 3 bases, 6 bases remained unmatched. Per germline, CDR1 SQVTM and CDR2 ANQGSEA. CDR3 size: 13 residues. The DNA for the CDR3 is TGCAGCGTCTCGACAGGGGTGGACACTGAAGCTTTCTTT. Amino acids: CSVSTGVDTEAFF. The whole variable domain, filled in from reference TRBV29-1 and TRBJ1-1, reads SAVISQKPSRDICQRGTSLTIQCQVDSQVTMMFWYRQQPGQSLTLIATANQGSEATYESGFVIDKFPISRPNLTFSTLTVSNMSPEDSSIYLCSVSTGVDTEAFFGQGTRLTVV.

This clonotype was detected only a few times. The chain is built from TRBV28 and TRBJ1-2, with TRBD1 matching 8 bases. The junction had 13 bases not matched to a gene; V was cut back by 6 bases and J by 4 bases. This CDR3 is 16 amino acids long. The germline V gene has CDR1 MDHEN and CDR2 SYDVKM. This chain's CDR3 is CASSPSVTGVPYGYTF. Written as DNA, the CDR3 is TGTGCCAGCAGCCCGTCCGTGACAGGGGTTCCCTATGGCTACACCTTC.

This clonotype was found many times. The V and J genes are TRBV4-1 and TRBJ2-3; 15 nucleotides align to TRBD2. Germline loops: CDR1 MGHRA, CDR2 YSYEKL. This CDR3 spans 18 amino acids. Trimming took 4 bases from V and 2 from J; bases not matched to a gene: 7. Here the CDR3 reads CASSLGLAGGPITDTQYF. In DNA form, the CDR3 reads TGCGCCAGCAGCCTCGGACTAGCGGGGGGGCCGATCACAGATACGCAGTATTTT.

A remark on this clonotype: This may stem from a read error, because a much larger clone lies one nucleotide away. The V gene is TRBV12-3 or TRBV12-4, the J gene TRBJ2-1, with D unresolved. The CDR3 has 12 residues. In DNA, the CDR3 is TGTGCCAACAGTTTCTTACTGGTTGAGCAGTTCTTC. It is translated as CANSFLLVEQFF.

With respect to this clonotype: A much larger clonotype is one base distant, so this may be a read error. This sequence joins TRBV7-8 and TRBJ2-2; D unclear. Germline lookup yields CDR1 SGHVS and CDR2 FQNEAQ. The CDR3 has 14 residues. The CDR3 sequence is CVSSLLPDTGELFF. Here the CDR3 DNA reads TGTGTCAGCAGCTTACTCCCAGACACCGGGGAGCTGTTTTTT.

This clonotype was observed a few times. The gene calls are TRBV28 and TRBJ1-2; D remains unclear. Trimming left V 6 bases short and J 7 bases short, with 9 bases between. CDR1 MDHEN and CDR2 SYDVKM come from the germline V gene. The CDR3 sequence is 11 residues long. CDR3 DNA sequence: TGTGCCAGCAGCCCTCTCGTTGGCTACACCTTC. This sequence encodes CASSPLVGYTF.

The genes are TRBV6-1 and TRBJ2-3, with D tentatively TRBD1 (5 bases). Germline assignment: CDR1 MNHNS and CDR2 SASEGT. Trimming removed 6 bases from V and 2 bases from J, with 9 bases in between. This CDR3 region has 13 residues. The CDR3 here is CASSWTNTDTQYF. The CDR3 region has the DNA TGTGCCAGCAGCTGGACAAACACAGATACGCAGTATTTT.